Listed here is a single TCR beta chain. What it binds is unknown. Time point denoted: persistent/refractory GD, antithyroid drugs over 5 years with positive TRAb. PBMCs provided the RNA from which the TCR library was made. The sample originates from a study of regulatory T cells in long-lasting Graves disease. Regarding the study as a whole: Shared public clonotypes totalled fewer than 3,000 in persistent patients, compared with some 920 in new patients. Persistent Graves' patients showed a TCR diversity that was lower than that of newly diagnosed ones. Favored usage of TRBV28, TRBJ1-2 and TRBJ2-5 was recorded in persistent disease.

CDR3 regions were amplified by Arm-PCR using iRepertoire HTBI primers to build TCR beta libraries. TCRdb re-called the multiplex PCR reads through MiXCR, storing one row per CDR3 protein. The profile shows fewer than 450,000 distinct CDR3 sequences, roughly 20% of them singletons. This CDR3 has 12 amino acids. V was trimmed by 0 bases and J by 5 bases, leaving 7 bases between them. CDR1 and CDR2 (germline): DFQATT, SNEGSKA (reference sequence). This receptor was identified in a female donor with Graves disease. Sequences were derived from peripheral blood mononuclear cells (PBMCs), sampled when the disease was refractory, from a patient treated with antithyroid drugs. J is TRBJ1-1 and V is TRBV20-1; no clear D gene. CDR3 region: CSARDQGTEAFF. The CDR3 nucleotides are TGCAGTGCTAGAGATCAAGGGACTGAAGCTTTCTTT.